This TCR beta chain was retrieved from a study of blood T cell repertoires in COVID-19. Study as a whole: Researchers got acute and convalescent COVID-19 samples from the United States, Italy and Spain. PBMCs, B-cell-depleted T cells, or T cells were the source of the cDNA or gDNA that made up the material.

Per the original methods: From reference gene primer amplification, estimates of nucleated cell counts were derived. The method was immunoSEQ multiplex PCR; TCRdb's version includes in-frame clones alone and lacks a portion of them. V, J and clone size reflect that table, while D and trimming were determined from the DNA. Of some 180,000 clones in the sample, roughly 84% are singletons; the top ten hold 11%. The CDR3 consists of 16 residues. Trimming took 3 bases from V and 6 from J; bases not matched to a gene: 12. Germline V gene sequence: CDR1 MDHEN, CDR2 SYDVKM. The clonotype originates from a man aged 65 to 79 with active or convalescent COVID-19. This sequence joins TRBV28 and TRBJ2-3, with TRBD2 matching 7 bases. What was sequenced was peripheral blood. The CDR3 DNA reads as TGTGCCAGCAGTTTCGGGCTAGCGGCCGGGGCGGATACGCAGTATTTT. Amino acid sequence: CASSFGLAAGADTQYF.